What follows describes a single TCR beta chain. Time point meaning: pre-sensitization, week 0. As for treatment: therapeutic diphenylcyclopropenone sensitization with weekly scalp DPC. The CDR3 has 13 amino acids. The V and J ends lost 4 bases and 6 bases respectively, with 12 bases between them. From germline, CDR1 is SGDLS and CDR2 YYNGEE. These data are taken from a study of human T cells and chemical hapten exposure. TCRdb re-analysed the RACE reads in MiXCR, keeping a single row per CDR3 protein. The sample gives 60,000 or so distinct CDR3 sequences, roughly 9.8% of which show up once; 9.6% is in the top ten.

The sequence was obtained from a middle-aged man with alopecia areata. Some clones in this sample may be carry-over from other donors' samples. Sequencing used whole blood, obtained in connection with sensitization to the hapten diphenylcyclopropenone (DPC). The chain recombines TRBV9 with TRBJ2-3, with D hard to call. In DNA form, the CDR3 reads TGTGCCAGCAGCCCGGATGATCTGGATACGCAGTATTTT. Its protein is CASSPDDLDTQYF.